This T cell receptor (beta chain) was sequenced during a study of blood T cell repertoires in COVID-19 (dated by TCRdb to the early 2020s). Describing the broader study: Collaborator samples came from the United States, Italy and Spain and covered acute and convalescent phases of COVID-19. The material from the prospective study consisted of cDNA or gDNA derived from T cells, B-cell-depleted T cells, or PBMCs. Deeply sampled blood TCRbeta repertoires from subjects exposed to, actively infected with, or recovered from COVID-19 were included in the dataset. The repertoires were made available in a free public database intended to serve as a resource for research on the immune response to SARS-CoV-2. The samples were drawn from the first 160 participants of the ongoing ImmuneRACE study and from 1,254 subjects provided by 6 global collaborators. The sample metadata nearly always contained a de-identified subject ID, COVID-19 status, age in years and sex. Where HLA class I and class II types were available, the types were taken from metadata supplied by the sample provider, not from assay-based typing. Results the study describes overall, beyond this receptor: Clinical and demographic metadata were provided uncurated, with the amount varying by source and participant.

Collaborating institutions collected whole blood in K2EDTA tubes following their own protocols. Collaborator samples were shipped for TCRbeta analysis as frozen whole blood, isolated PBMCs, or DNA extracted from either sample type. The V and J ends are trimmed by 4 bases and 5 bases, leaving 13 bases between them. The CDR3 measures 14 amino acids from cysteine to phenylalanine. Of all the DNA, just the CDR3 is kept, 42 bases in frame from base 1. From a lookup of the germline V gene, CDR1 and CDR2 are LGHNA and YSLEER. Regarding this clone: The antigen it recognizes is unknown. No per-base quality is available; no much larger clone lies one base away.

TCRbeta CDR3 regions were amplified from genomic DNA using the immunoSEQ Assay, a bias-controlled multiplex PCR. The authors' analysis ran thus. The number of nucleated cells in each sample was estimated by amplification of reference gene primers within the assay. Sequence reads were collapsed and filtered to measure the absolute abundance of every unique TCRbeta CDR3 rearrangement. For each sample, productive Simpson clonality was calculated by taking the square root of Simpson's diversity index across productive rearrangements. This is the immuneACCESS table as TCRdb keeps it, with only in-frame sequences that have V and J called. A part of the clones is gone; compared with another copy, unresolved V genes explain less than half, and the rest is unexplained. The V and J calls and clone size are taken from that table; D and trimming were inferred from the DNA. The sample table shows roughly 40,000 clones, and about nine tenths are seen once. Around 3.5% of the sample goes to the ten largest clones.

The sequenced sample was peripheral blood. This TCR derives from a human donor in a cohort sampled during active COVID-19. This sequence uses TRBV4-3 and TRBJ2-3, with the D gene too uncertain to name. In nucleotide form, the sequence is TGCGCCAGCAGCCTTTTCGCCGCGCGAGATACGCAGTATTTT. The resulting protein is CASSLFAARDTQYF.